This T cell receptor (beta chain) was obtained from a study of CD8 T cells in Susac syndrome. The CDR3 runs to 20 residues. The junction had 9 bases not matched to a gene; V was cut back by 0 bases and J by 0 bases. The germline V gene encodes CDR1 DFQATT and CDR2 SNEGSKA (reference sequence). An input of about 0.5 to 1 ug of RNA was subjected to reverse transcription using random hexamers. TCRdb independently ran MiXCR on the immunoSEQ multiplex PCR reads; one entry per CDR3 protein. The sample carries roughly 300,000 distinct CDR3 sequences, 70% to 90% recorded once. The origin of this receptor is a human donor with multiple sclerosis. The rearrangement uses TRBV20-1 and TRBJ2-2; 14 bases are shared with TRBD2. Sequenced input: CD8+ T cells from PBMCs. The CDR3 DNA reads as TGCAGTGCTAGAGATCGCCAGGGACTAGCGGGAGCCGCGAACACCGGGGAGCTGTTTTTT. Translating gives CSARDRQGLAGAANTGELFF.